This TCR beta chain came from a study of blood T cell repertoires in COVID-19. Overall study: There were acute and convalescent COVID-19 samples, and they came from the United States, Italy and Spain. Sources were T cells, B-cell-depleted T cells, or PBMCs; the material itself was cDNA or gDNA.

In the authors' methods: Reference gene primer amplification yielded estimated nucleated cell counts. The assay was immunoSEQ multiplex PCR, and TCRdb's table has in-frame clones only and misses some. V and J calls and clone size are as listed in that table; D and trimming were resolved from the DNA. The table lists about 210,000 clones, around 88% of them singletons. The CDR3 loop spans 15 amino acids. The V end lost 2 bases, the J end lost 4 bases, and 15 bases lay between the germline ends. Germline-derived CDR1 and CDR2 are SNHLY and FYNNEI. The chain recombines TRBV2 with TRBJ2-7; TRBD1 is a possible D gene (6 bases). This receptor was taken from a man aged 45-65 years with active or convalescent COVID-19. The sample comprised peripheral blood. CDR3 sequence reads: CASSEIKGQPYEQYF. The CDR3 DNA follows: TGTGCCAGCAGTGAAATTAAGGGACAACCGTACGAGCAGTACTTC.